This T cell receptor (beta chain) was found in a study of T cells in Graves' hyperthyroidism and ophthalmopathy. Findings and limits, study-wide: Within blood appeared most thyroid clonotypes that had expanded above 0.001.

Amplification yielded TCR beta CDR3 regions, with RNA transcripts as the source. With the HTBI primer set, the TCR CDR3 went through a first round of RT-PCR. TCRdb analysed the multiplex PCR reads with MiXCR anew, one entry per CDR3 protein. The sample lists a few hundred thousand distinct CDR3 sequences; under 60% were seen once. Diagnostic decisions used clinical symptoms, serum thyroxine and TRAb, thyroid ultrasound and orbital computed tomography. In regard to this clonotype: Its antigen remains unknown.

Trimming pared 6 bases from V and 3 bases from J, leaving 32 bases between. The germline V gene encodes CDR1 SNHLY and CDR2 FYNNEI. The CDR3 covers 20 residues. The chain combines TRBV2 with TRBJ1-1; possibly TRBD1 for D (6 bases). The sample was peripheral blood or thyroid tissue (not recorded which). The clonotype comes from a woman aged 18-35 years with Graves' hyperthyroidism. In DNA form, the CDR3 reads TGTGCCAGCAGCCAAGCGGGGGGCAGGCCCTTATTGTCATCGTACACTGAAGCTTTCTTT. Translation gives CASSQAGGRPLLSSYTEAFF.